These 17 T cell receptor beta chains were sequenced from one sample in a study of blood T cell repertoires in COVID-19. Repertoires were generated with immunoSEQ multiplex PCR, while TCRdb's copy carries only in-frame clones and drops some. The data hold roughly 38,000 clones, with roughly 80% observed a single time. Material for sequencing was peripheral blood. These receptors were taken from a man in his 60s with COVID-19, enrolled during active disease.

The chain has TRBV30 and TRBJ1-2, with D perhaps matching TRBD1 (6 bases). Per germline, CDR1 GTSNPN and CDR2 SVGIG (reference sequence). V lost 1 base and J lost 4, with 7 bases in between. The CDR3 is 12 residues long. The CDR3 coding sequence is TGTGCCTGGAGTGGAGGGGGCTATGGCTACACCTTC. Translated: CAWSGGGYGYTF.

With respect to this clone: Other nucleotide sequences in the sample specify the same CDR3. This sequence joins TRBV29-1 and TRBJ1-2; D gene unclear. CDR1 and CDR2 (germline): SQVTM, ANQGSEA. V was trimmed by 3 bases and J by 5 bases, leaving 4 bases between them. The CDR3 is 10 residues long. CDR3 sequence reads: CSVDSYGYTF. CDR3 coding DNA: TGCAGCGTTGACTCTTATGGCTACACCTTC.

The chain uses TRBV27 and TRBJ2-2; 9 bases line up with TRBD2. Germline values: CDR1 MNHEY, CDR2 SMNVEV (reference sequence). The CDR3 loop spans 16 amino acids. V shed 6 bases and J 7 bases; nucleotides not matched to a gene: 12. The CDR3 loop reads CASSSFRREGNGELFF. CDR3 coding DNA: TGTGCCAGCAGCTCTTTCCGGCGGGAGGGGAACGGGGAGCTGTTTTTT.

The chain uses TRBV11-2 and TRBJ1-1; tentatively, D is TRBD1 (5 bases). Trimming left V 0 bases short and J 1 base short, with 15 bases between. The CDR3 runs 17 residues. The germline gives CDR1 SGHAT, CDR2 FQNNGV. CDR3 sequence: CASSLDGAGVSNTEAFF. The DNA of the CDR3 is TGTGCCAGCAGCTTAGATGGGGCGGGAGTCTCGAACACTGAAGCTTTCTTT.

This clone was seen a single time. The chain employs TRBV3-1 (or the pseudogene TRBV3-2) and TRBJ2-2; TRBD2 aligns across 7 bases. CDR1 is LGHDT, CDR2 YNNKEL, per germline (reference sequence). The V and J ends lost 1 base and 7 bases, in that order; junction bases with no gene match: 3. The CDR3 is made up of 14 amino acids. The CDR3 nucleotides are TGTGCCAGCAGCCAAGCGGGGGAGGGCGGGGAGCTGTTTTTT. The encoded protein is CASSQAGEGGELFF.

V gene TRBV10-3 combines with J gene TRBJ2-1; the D gene is possibly TRBD1 (5 bases). CDR1 and CDR2 (germline): ENHRY, SYGVKD. V was cut by 0 bases and J by 2 bases, with 11 bases left in between. CDR3 length: 16 amino acids. Here the CDR3 DNA reads TGTGCCATCAGTGAGTCAACAGGACGGACCTACAATGAGCAGTTCTTC. Protein sequence: CAISESTGRTYNEQFF.

The chain recombines TRBV7-9 with TRBJ2-1; 11 bases fit TRBD2. Trimming cost V 1 base and J 6 bases; bases outside gene matches: 5. CDR3 length: 16 residues. CDR1 and CDR2 (germline): SEHNR, FQNEAQ (reference sequence). CDR3 region: CASSLVSGRGGNEQFF. CDR3 bases: TGTGCCAGCAGCTTAGTTAGCGGGAGGGGGGGCAATGAGCAGTTCTTC.

This clone has more than one count but fewer than ten. The rearrangement uses TRBV7-2 and TRBJ1-2, with D possibly matching TRBD1 (6 bases). Germline CDR1 is SGHTA and CDR2 is FQGNSA. This CDR3 has 16 residues. Trimming pared 1 base from V and 6 bases from J, leaving 18 bases between. For the CDR3, the DNA is TGTGCCAGCAGCTTAGATTCCCAGGGGCGCGGCGATGGCTACACCTTC. It is translated as CASSLDSQGRGDGYTF. The full variable domain, its missing parts supplied by reference TRBV7-2 and TRBJ1-2, is GAGVSQSPSNKVTEKGKDVELRCDPISGHTALYWYRQSLGQGLEFLIYFQGNSAPDKSGLPSDRFSAERTGGSVSTLTIQRTQQEDSAVYLCASSLDSQGRGDGYTFGSGTRLTVV.

This clone was recorded a few times. This chain uses TRBV14 with TRBJ1-3, with 7 bases lining up with TRBD1. Germline lookup yields CDR1 SGHDN and CDR2 FVKESK. The V and J ends lost 1 base and 5 bases, in that order; junction bases with no gene match: 2. CDR3 length: 14 residues. The chain's CDR3 is CASSQAGQRNTIYF. As DNA, the CDR3 is TGTGCCAGCAGCCAAGCGGGACAGAGAAACACCATATATTTT.

The V call is TRBV6-5, the J call TRBJ2-3, with a weak D call TRBD2 (6 bases). The ends were cut back, 5 bases at V and 1 base at J, with 10 bases in the middle. The CDR3 runs to 14 residues. CDR1 and CDR2 from the germline V gene are MNHEY and SVGAGI. The CDR3: CASSRRAGTDTQYF. The DNA of the CDR3 is TGTGCCAGCAGTCGGAGGGCTGGCACAGATACGCAGTATTTT.

This clone was seen a few times. The chain uses TRBV7-9 and TRBJ2-1, with TRBD1 matching 12 bases. This CDR3 comprises 15 residues. The germline gives CDR1 SEHNR, CDR2 FQNEAQ (reference sequence). The ends lost 5 bases at V and 4 bases at J; junction bases unmatched: 3. The CDR3 loop reads CASSRDRGQYNEQFF. CDR3 nucleotide sequence: TGTGCCAGCAGCCGGGACAGGGGGCAATACAATGAGCAGTTCTTC. The full variable domain, rest sourced from reference TRBV7-9 and TRBJ2-1, is DTGVSQNPRHKITKRGQNVTFRCDPISEHNRLYWYRQTLGQGPEFLTYFQNEAQLEKSRLLSDRFSAERPKGSFSTLEIQRTEQGDSAMYLCASSRDRGQYNEQFFGPGTRLTVL.

The chain links TRBV19 to TRBJ2-6, with 8 bases that match TRBD1. CDR1 and CDR2 from the germline V gene are LNHDA and SQIVND (reference sequence). CDR3 length equals 17 residues. Trimming at V came to 5 bases and at J to 7 bases, leaving 13 bases not matched to a gene. CDR3 nucleotides: TGTGCCAGTAGTTCCGGACAGGGACCACTTATAGCCAACGTCCTGACTTTC. Its translation: CASSSGQGPLIANVLTF.

This chain connects TRBV19 to TRBJ2-1; 7 bases align to TRBD1. CDR3 size: 14 residues. CDR1 is LNHDA and CDR2 is SQIVND in the germline V gene (reference sequence). V lost 4 bases, J lost 0 bases, and 0 bases stayed unmatched. The DNA for the CDR3 is TGTGCCAGTAGTACAGGGGGCTCCTACAATGAGCAGTTCTTC. It specifies CASSTGGSYNEQFF.

This chain joins TRBV7-6 and TRBJ1-6; D is possibly TRBD1 (5 bases). V shed 5 bases and J shed 11 bases, with 25 bases lying between them. Germline CDR1 and CDR2: SGHVS and FNYEAQ. The CDR3 runs 17 residues. CDR3 in amino acids: CASSLTGPQGRETPLHF. As DNA, the CDR3 is TGTGCCAGCAGCCTCACTGGACCGCAGGGTAGGGAAACACCCCTCCACTTT.

This clone was picked up a small number of times. The chain combines TRBV30 with TRBJ1-2, with D possibly being TRBD1 (5 bases). V was pared by 3 bases and J by 7 bases, with 15 bases between. The CDR3 runs to 13 residues. Germline V gene data show CDR1 as GTSNPN and CDR2 as SVGIG (reference sequence). As DNA, the CDR3 is TGTGCCTGGAGATTCGGGACTTCGGGTGGCTACACCTTC. It specifies CAWRFGTSGGYTF.

The chain uses TRBV5-4 and TRBJ1-4, with TRBD1 matching 7 bases. The CDR3 is made up of 13 amino acids. Trimming took 6 bases from V and 4 from J; bases not matched to a gene: 3. In germline, CDR1 is SGHNT, CDR2 YYREEE (reference sequence). DNA for the CDR3: TGTGCCAGCAAAGGACAGGTTAATGAAAAACTGTTTTTT. Translating gives CASKGQVNEKLFF.

V gene TRBV7-2 combines with J gene TRBJ2-2, with 11 bases aligning to TRBD1. The germline CDR1 and CDR2 sequences are SGHTA and FQGNSA. After removal of 3 bases from V and 8 bases from J, the junction contained 8 bases not matched to a gene. This CDR3 has 16 amino acids. CDR3 sequence: CASSLRTGGEKGELFF. The CDR3 DNA follows: TGTGCCAGCAGCTTGAGGACAGGGGGCGAGAAGGGGGAGCTGTTTTTT.